This TCR beta chain was sequenced during a study of T cell responses to AZD1222 COVID-19 vaccine (dated by TCRdb to the early 2020s). Regarding the complete study: AZD1222 recipients given second doses at about 4 weeks or at about 12 weeks were pooled, since spike-specific TCR depth and breadth were not found to differ between the two schedules. TCR sequencing covered 230 or so trial participants: around 210 given two doses of AZD1222 and about 26 given two doses of MenACWY control vaccine. Enrollment into the trials was organized by age into subgroups of 18-55, 56-69 and 70-plus years, and those subgroups contained approximately 160, 26 and 62 TCR-sequenced participants, respectively. Beyond this particular receptor, the publication reports: CD4 TCRs associated with the vaccine covered the entire spike protein, and the dominant responses were in regions 160-218 and 743-854. Conclusions about previously exposed vaccinees are limited because only six or seven AZD1222 recipients were SARS-CoV-2 seropositive at baseline. Most participants were white British and females outnumbered males, and the authors suggested that clonal diversity may have been underestimated. No day 14 peak-response samples were available, so repertoires were characterized only after the peak T cell response. In the small 56-69-year group, the increase in depth fell short of significance, most likely because of low power. A significant rise in spike-specific TCR breadth and depth was observed after two AZD1222 doses relative to day 0 and relative to MenACWY recipients. Reportedly, almost half of the unique spike-specific TCRs recognized epitopes lying outside the regions that are mutated in the B.1.351 and B.1.1.7 variants.

In the paper's terms, the time point label means: baseline before first vaccination. Vaccinee samples were obtained from the UK trials COV001 and COV002, which included a single-blind randomized controlled phase 2/3 trial of AZD1222 (ChAdOx1 nCoV-19) in healthy adults. Trial participant PBMC samples were collected at day 0 and day 28 after the second dose for TCRbeta chain sequencing. From a lookup of the germline V gene, CDR1 and CDR2 are KGHSH and LQKENI. V is pared back by 2 bases and J by 4 bases, with 17 bases lying between the germline termini. Its CDR3 holds 16 amino acids, cysteine through phenylalanine. CDR3 DNA only is kept here, 48 bases in frame from base 1. Points on this clone: Its antigen has not been determined. No quality values exist for individual bases; no much larger clone is one base distant.

The CDR3 regions of human TCRbeta chains were analyzed by immunosequencing. The original pipeline was this. Repertoire TCRs were checked for matches against a reference library of SARS-CoV-2-specific TCRs that had been generated using the MIRA antigen-specificity platform. Breadth meant the fraction of unique TCRs that were SARS-CoV-2-associated, whereas depth meant the fraction of total T cells that were SARS-CoV-2-associated. Each spike-specific TCR was assigned to its reactive spike region and to a CD4 or CD8 class using the MIRA data. Log10-transformed breadth and depth values were compared by one-way ANOVA with Sidak's multiple comparisons tests. In TCRdb, the immuneACCESS table is reduced to in-frame sequences with V and J assigned. These tables do not hold every clone; where another copy was compared, an unresolved V gene accounts for under half, and the others remain unexplained. That table supplies the V and J calls and clone size; D and trimming were determined from the DNA. The sample table contains 150,000 to 200,000 clones; only one count was recorded for over 90% of them. The top ten clones comprise around 3.8% of the sample.

The sequenced sample was peripheral blood, obtained on day 0 of AZD1222 vaccination. The source is an adult in good health. The chain uses TRBV18 and TRBJ2-5; the D segment cannot be called with confidence. The nucleotide sequence is TGTGCCAGCTCACCAAAAAAAGGAGTCTCGGGAGAGACCCAGTACTTC. Translated, it reads CASSPKKGVSGETQYF. The variable domain in full, with residues beyond the CDR3 obtained from the reference TRBV18 and TRBJ2-5 genes, is NAGVMQNPRHLVRRRGQEARLRCSPMKGHSHVYWYRQLPEEGLKFMVYLQKENIIDESGMPKERFSAEFPKEGPSILRIQQVVRGDSAAYFCASSPKKGVSGETQYFGPGTRLLVL.